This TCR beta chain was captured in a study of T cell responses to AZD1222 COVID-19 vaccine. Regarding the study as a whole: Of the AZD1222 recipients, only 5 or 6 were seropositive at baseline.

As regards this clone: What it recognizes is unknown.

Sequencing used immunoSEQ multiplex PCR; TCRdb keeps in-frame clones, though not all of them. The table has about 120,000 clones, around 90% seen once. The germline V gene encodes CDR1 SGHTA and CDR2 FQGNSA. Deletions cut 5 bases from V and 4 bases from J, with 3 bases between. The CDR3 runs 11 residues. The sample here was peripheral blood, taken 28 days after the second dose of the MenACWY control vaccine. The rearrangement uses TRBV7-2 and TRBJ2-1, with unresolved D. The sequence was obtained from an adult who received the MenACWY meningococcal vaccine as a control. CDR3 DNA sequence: TGTGCCAGCAGCCGTTACAATGAGCAGTTCTTC. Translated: CASSRYNEQFF.